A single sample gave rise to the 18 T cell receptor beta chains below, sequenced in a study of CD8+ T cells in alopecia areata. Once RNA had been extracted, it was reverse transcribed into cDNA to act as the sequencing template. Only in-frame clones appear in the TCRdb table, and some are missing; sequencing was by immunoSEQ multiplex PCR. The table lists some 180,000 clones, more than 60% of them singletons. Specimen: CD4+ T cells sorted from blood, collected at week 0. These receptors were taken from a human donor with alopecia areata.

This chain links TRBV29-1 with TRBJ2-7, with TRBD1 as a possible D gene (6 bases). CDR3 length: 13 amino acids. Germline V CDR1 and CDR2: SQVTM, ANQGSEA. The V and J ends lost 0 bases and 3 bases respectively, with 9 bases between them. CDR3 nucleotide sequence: TGCAGCGTTGAAGATGGGGGCCACTACGAGCAGTACTTC. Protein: CSVEDGGHYEQYF.

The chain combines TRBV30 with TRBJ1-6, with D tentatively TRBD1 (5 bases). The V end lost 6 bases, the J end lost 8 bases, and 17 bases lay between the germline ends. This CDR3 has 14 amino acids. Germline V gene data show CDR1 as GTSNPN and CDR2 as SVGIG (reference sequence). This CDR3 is CACFSVGRDSPLHF. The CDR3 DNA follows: TGTGCCTGCTTTTCCGTGGGACGGGATTCACCCCTCCACTTT. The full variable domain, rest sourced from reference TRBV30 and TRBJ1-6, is SQTIHQWPATLVQPVGSPLSLECTVEGTSNPNLYWYRQAAGRGLQLLFYSVGIGQISSEVPQNLSASRPQDRQFILSSKKLLLSDSGFYLCACFSVGRDSPLHFGNGTRLTVT.

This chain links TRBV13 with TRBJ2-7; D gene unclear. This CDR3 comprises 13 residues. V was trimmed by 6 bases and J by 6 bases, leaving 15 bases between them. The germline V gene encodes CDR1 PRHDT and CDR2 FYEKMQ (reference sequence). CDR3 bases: TGTGCCAGCAGTTCCAGGACCCTAAGCGAGCAGTACTTC. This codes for CASSSRTLSEQYF.

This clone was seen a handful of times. CDR3 sequence reads: CAWSVQQKGVYGYTF. CDR3 DNA sequence: TGTGCCTGGAGTGTACAGCAGAAAGGGGTGTATGGCTACACCTTC. The V gene is TRBV30, the J gene TRBJ1-2; the D gene is possibly TRBD1 (5 bases). The germline CDR1 and CDR2 sequences are GTSNPN and SVGIG (reference sequence). The V end lost 0 bases, the J end lost 5 bases, and 16 bases lay between the germline ends. CDR3 size: 15 residues.

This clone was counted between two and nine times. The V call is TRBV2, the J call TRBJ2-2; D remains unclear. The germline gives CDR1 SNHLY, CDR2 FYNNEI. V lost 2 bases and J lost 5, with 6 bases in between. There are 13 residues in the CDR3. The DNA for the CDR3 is TGTGCCAGCAGTGAAACCGGGACCGGGGAGCTGTTTTTT. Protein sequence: CASSETGTGELFF. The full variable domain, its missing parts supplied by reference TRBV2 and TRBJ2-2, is EPEVTQTPSHQVTQMGQEVILRCVPISNHLYFYWYRQILGQKVEFLVSFYNNEISEKSEIFDDQFSVERPDGSNFTLKIRSTKLEDSAMYFCASSETGTGELFFGEGSRLTVL.

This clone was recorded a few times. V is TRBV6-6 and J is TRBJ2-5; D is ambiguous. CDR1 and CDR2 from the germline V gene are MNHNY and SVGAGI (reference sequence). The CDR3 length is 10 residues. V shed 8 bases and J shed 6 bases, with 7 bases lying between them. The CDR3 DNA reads TGTGCCAGCGGGATGAAGACCCAGTACTTC. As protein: CASGMKTQYF.

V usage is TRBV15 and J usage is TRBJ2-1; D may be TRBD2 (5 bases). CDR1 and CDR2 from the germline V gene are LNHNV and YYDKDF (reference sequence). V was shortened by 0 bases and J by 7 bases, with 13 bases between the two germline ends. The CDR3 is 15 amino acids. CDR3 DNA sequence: TGTGCCACCAGCAGAGAGCGGCGGGTGAAAAATGAGCAGTTCTTC. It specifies CATSRERRVKNEQFF.

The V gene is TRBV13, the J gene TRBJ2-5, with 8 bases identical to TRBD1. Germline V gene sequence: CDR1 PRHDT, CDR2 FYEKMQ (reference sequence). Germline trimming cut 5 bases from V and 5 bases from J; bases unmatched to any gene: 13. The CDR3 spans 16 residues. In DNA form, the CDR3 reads TGTGCCAGCAGCACTTGGACAGGGTCAAATCTGGAGACCCAGTACTTC. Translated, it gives CASSTWTGSNLETQYF.

For the CDR3, the DNA is TGTGCCAGCAGCTCCGAGAGGGTCGGGATCTCTGGAAACACCATATATTTT. The encoded protein is CASSSERVGISGNTIYF. The rearrangement uses TRBV7-2 and TRBJ1-3; D ambiguous. V shed 4 bases and J shed 0 bases, with 16 bases lying between them. CDR1 is SGHTA and CDR2 is FQGNSA in the germline V gene. This CDR3 is 17 amino acids long.

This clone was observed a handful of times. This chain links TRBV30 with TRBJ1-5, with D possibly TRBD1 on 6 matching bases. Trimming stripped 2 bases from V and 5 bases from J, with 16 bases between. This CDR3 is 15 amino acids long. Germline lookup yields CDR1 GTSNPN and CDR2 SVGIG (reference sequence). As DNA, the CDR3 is TGTGCCTGGAGTACGGGGGGGCTACTTGATCAGCCCCAGCATTTT. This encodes CAWSTGGLLDQPQHF.

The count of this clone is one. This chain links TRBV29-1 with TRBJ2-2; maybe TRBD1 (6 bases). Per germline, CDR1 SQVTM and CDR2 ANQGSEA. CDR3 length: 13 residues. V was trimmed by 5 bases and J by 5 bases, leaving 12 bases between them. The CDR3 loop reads CSVSRGNTGELFF. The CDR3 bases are TGCAGCGTTAGCAGGGGCAATACCGGGGAGCTGTTTTTT.

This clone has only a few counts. The CDR3 reads CSVAAGQWDYGYTF. In DNA, the CDR3 is TGCAGCGTAGCCGCAGGACAGTGGGACTATGGCTACACCTTC. The chain links TRBV29-1 to TRBJ1-2; D might be TRBD1 (6 bases). From germline, CDR1 is SQVTM and CDR2 ANQGSEA. This CDR3 is 14 amino acids long. The V end was cut by 6 bases, the J end by 3 bases, with 17 bases between.

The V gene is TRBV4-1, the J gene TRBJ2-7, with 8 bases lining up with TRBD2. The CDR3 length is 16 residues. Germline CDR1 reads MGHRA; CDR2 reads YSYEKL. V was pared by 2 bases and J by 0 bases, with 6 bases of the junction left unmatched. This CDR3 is CASSQPSGGSSYEQYF. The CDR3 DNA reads TGCGCCAGCAGCCAACCGAGCGGGGGCAGCTCCTACGAGCAGTACTTC.

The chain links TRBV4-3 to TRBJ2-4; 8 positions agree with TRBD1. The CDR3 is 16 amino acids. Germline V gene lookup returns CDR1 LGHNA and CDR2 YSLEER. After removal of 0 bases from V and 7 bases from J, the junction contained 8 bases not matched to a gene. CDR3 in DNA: TGCGCCAGCAGCCAAGAGTCAGGGGGCTTTTTTAACATTCAGTACTTC. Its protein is CASSQESGGFFNIQYF.

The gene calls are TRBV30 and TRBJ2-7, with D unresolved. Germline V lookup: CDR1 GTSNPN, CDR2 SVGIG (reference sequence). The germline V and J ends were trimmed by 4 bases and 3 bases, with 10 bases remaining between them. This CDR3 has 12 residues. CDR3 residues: CAWKQNGYEQYF. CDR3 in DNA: TGTGCCTGGAAACAGAATGGCTACGAGCAGTACTTC.

This CDR3 is CSVEDGVAFGTEAFF. CDR3 nucleotide sequence: TGCAGCGTTGAGGACGGCGTCGCCTTCGGCACTGAAGCTTTCTTT. This rearrangement joins TRBV29-1 to TRBJ1-1, with D hard to call. CDR1 and CDR2 (germline): SQVTM, ANQGSEA. This CDR3 comprises 15 residues. With 3 bases removed from V and 4 bases from J, the gap between germline ends came to 18 bases.

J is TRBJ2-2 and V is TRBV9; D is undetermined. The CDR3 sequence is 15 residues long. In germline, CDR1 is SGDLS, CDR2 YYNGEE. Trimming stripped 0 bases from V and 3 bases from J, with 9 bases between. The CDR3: CASSVGPGDTGELFF. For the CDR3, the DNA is TGTGCCAGCAGCGTAGGTCCTGGGGACACCGGGGAGCTGTTTTTT.

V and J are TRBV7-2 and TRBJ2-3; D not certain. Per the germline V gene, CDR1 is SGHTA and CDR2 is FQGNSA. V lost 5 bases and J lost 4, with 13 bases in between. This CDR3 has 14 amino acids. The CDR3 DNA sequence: TGTGCCAGCAGCACTCTGGCTAAATCAGATACGCAGTATTTT. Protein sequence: CASSTLAKSDTQYF.